One sample yielded the 18 T cell receptor beta chains listed below, sequenced in a study of T cells in Graves' hyperthyroidism and ophthalmopathy. Researchers took RNA transcripts and amplified the TCR beta CDR3 regions from them. HTBI primers were employed in a first-round RT-PCR of the TCR CDR3. TCRdb recomputed calls from the multiplex PCR reads with MiXCR, one row per CDR3 protein. The data show approximately 600,000 distinct CDR3 sequences, about a fifth seen once. What was sequenced was blood. The source is a man younger than 45 with Graves' ophthalmopathy.

The table lists this clonotype with a few counts. The V and J genes are TRBV6-1 and TRBJ2-7, with D perhaps matching TRBD2 (6 bases). Germline CDR1 is MNHNS and CDR2 is SASEGT. Trimming removed 8 bases at V and 2 bases at J, with 16 bases between. This CDR3 region has 14 residues. CDR3 nucleotides: TGTGCCAGCGCCCCCCCGGGACTCCCCTACGAGCAGTACTTC. This translates into CASAPPGLPYEQYF.

This clonotype came up many times. V and J are TRBV6-1 and TRBJ1-1; TRBD1 aligns across 10 bases. Germline loops: CDR1 MNHNS, CDR2 SASEGT. The CDR3 has 14 amino acids. V was pared by 5 bases and J by 5 bases, with 5 bases of the junction left unmatched. The CDR3 bases are TGTGCCAGCAGTCCGACAGGGGGCAAAACTGAAGCTTTCTTT. Translation: CASSPTGGKTEAFF.

In this sample, this clonotype turned up many times. The genes are TRBV27 and TRBJ2-3, with D possibly matching TRBD1 (7 bases). The V and J ends lost 3 bases and 2 bases respectively, with 12 bases between them. Germline-derived CDR1 and CDR2 are MNHEY and SMNVEV (reference sequence). The CDR3 runs to 15 residues. The CDR3 sequence: CASSFGGGLTDTQYF. The CDR3 DNA reads as TGTGCCAGCAGTTTCGGAGGGGGCCTCACAGATACGCAGTATTTT.

The J gene is TRBJ2-3, the V gene TRBV7-3, with 13 bases matching TRBD2. This CDR3 comprises 17 residues. Germline V gives CDR1 SGHTA, CDR2 FQGTGA. With 5 bases clipped from V and 2 bases from J, the junction kept 7 bases outside the gene matches. CDR3 DNA: TGTGCCAGCAGCAACGGCGGGACTAGCGGGGACACAGATACGCAGTATTTT. Its translation: CASSNGGTSGDTDTQYF.

This clonotype was picked up many times. The rearrangement uses TRBV30 and TRBJ2-7; weak D call: TRBD2 (5 bases). Germline V gene sequence: CDR1 GTSNPN, CDR2 SVGIG (reference sequence). CDR3 length equals 12 residues. Trimming shortened V by 5 bases and J by 4 bases, and 12 bases separated the two germline ends. The CDR3 spells CAWGSSGYEQYF. CDR3 nucleotide sequence: TGTGCCTGGGGCAGCTCGGGGTACGAGCAGTACTTC. The full variable domain, in which reference TRBV30 and TRBJ2-7 provide the parts outside the CDR3, is SQTIHQWPATLVQPVGSPLSLECTVEGTSNPNLYWYRQAAGRGLQLLFYSVGIGQISSEVPQNLSASRPQDRQFILSSKKLLLSDSGFYLCAWGSSGYEQYFGPGTRLTVT.

This clonotype occurred once. A much larger clone differs by one base, so this may be a read error. V gene TRBV2 combines with J gene TRBJ1-2; no firm D call. This CDR3 spans 13 amino acids. Trimming took off 7 bases at V and 7 bases at J, with 16 bases between the two ends. From germline, CDR1 is SNHLY and CDR2 FYNNEI. CDR3 nucleotides: TGTGCCAGCACCACTGAACTCTCCTGTGGCTACACCTTC. Residues: CASTTELSCGYTF.

In this sample, this clonotype turned up many times. V is TRBV28 and J is TRBJ2-7; either TRBD1 or TRBD2 may fit D (5 bases each). The germline V gene has CDR1 MDHEN and CDR2 SYDVKM. The CDR3 is 14 residues long. Trimming pared 2 bases from V and 1 base from J, leaving 9 bases between. DNA for the CDR3: TGTGCCAGCAGTTTAATGGGGGTTTCCTACGAGCAGTACTTC. It is translated as CASSLMGVSYEQYF.

Here the CDR3 reads CASSVALADTQYF. In nucleotides, the CDR3 is TGTGCCAGCAGCGTAGCTTTAGCAGATACGCAGTATTTT. This chain links TRBV9 with TRBJ2-3; the D is unclear. The germline gives CDR1 SGDLS, CDR2 YYNGEE. The V end lost 0 bases, the J end lost 4 bases, and 6 bases lay between the germline ends. The CDR3 runs to 13 residues.

A word on this clonotype: It may be a read error: a sequence one base away is much more abundant. The CDR3 loop reads CASSQGSLNTEDFF. CDR3 sequence (DNA): TGTGCCAGCAGCCAGGGCAGTTTGAACACTGAAGATTTCTTT. This chain links TRBV3-1 with TRBJ1-1, with no clear D. The V gene's germline CDR1 is LGHDT and CDR2 YNNKEL (reference sequence). CDR3 length: 14 amino acids.

The chain employs TRBV2 and TRBJ2-1; 12 bases align to TRBD2. Germline CDR1 reads SNHLY; CDR2 reads FYNNEI. The CDR3 runs to 16 residues. V dropped 6 bases and J dropped 4; count of bases not matched to a gene: 7. DNA for the CDR3: TGTGCCAGCAGCGATACCGGACTAGCGGGATACAATGAGCAGTTCTTC. Its protein is CASSDTGLAGYNEQFF. Variable domain in full (rest from reference TRBV2 and TRBJ2-1): EPEVTQTPSHQVTQMGQEVILRCVPISNHLYFYWYRQILGQKVEFLVSFYNNEISEKSEIFDDQFSVERPDGSNFTLKIRSTKLEDSAMYFCASSDTGLAGYNEQFFGPGTRLTVL.

This clonotype was detected many times. The chain employs TRBV28 and TRBJ2-7; 14 bases fit TRBD2. CDR3 length: 15 residues. CDR1 is MDHEN and CDR2 is SYDVKM in the germline V gene. Trimming at V came to 3 bases and at J to 7 bases, leaving 5 bases not matched to a gene. The CDR3 protein is CASSLGLAGAVEQYF. The CDR3 DNA is TGTGCCAGCAGTTTGGGACTAGCGGGAGCAGTGGAGCAGTACTTC.

This clonotype was counted many times. The chain carries TRBV20-1 and TRBJ2-5; 8 bases fit TRBD2. Per germline, CDR1 DFQATT and CDR2 SNEGSKA (reference sequence). The CDR3 contains 17 residues. Trimming removed 1 base from V and 5 bases from J; junction bases left unmatched: 15. The CDR3 coding sequence is TGCAGTGCTAGAGTTGCGCTCCTCCGGGGGGGGCTGGAGACCCAGTACTTC. This encodes CSARVALLRGGLETQYF.

This sequence joins TRBV12-3 or TRBV12-4 and TRBJ2-7, with D hard to call. The CDR3 is 11 residues long. The V end lost 4 bases, the J end lost 6 bases, and 7 bases lay between the germline ends. The CDR3 spells CASSSSVEQYF. Here the CDR3 DNA reads TGTGCCAGCAGTTCATCGGTCGAGCAGTACTTC.

This clonotype came up many times. The V call is TRBV2, the J call TRBJ2-5; tentatively, D is TRBD1 (6 bases). Germline CDR1 SNHLY, CDR2 FYNNEI. The CDR3 has 12 amino acids. Trimming took 0 bases from V and 10 from J, leaving 9 bases between them. The CDR3 coding sequence is TGTGCCAGCAGTGAAGCTTCAGGGGTCCAGTACTTC. Translating it yields CASSEASGVQYF.

This clonotype was counted at least ten times. For the CDR3, the DNA is TGTGCCAGCAGTTTTTCAGCGGGAGGGATCTACACCGGGGAGCTGTTTTTT. It yields the protein CASSFSAGGIYTGELFF. J is TRBJ2-2 and V is TRBV28; 10 bases are shared with TRBD2. Germline-derived CDR1 and CDR2 are MDHEN and SYDVKM. The CDR3 runs 17 residues. V was clipped by 3 bases and J by 3 bases; unmatched bases: 7.

This clonotype was counted ten times or more. The rearrangement joins TRBV6-1 to TRBJ2-7; TRBD1 aligns across 9 bases. CDR3 size: 17 residues. The germline CDR1 and CDR2 sequences are MNHNS and SASEGT. V dropped 5 bases and J dropped 3; count of bases not matched to a gene: 14. CDR3 region: CASSSRPGTGILYEQYF. The CDR3, as DNA: TGTGCCAGCAGTTCCCGCCCCGGGACAGGGATTCTCTACGAGCAGTACTTC.

The V gene is TRBV10-3, the J gene TRBJ2-1, with 10 positions matching TRBD2. CDR3 length equals 14 residues. From germline, CDR1 is ENHRY and CDR2 SYGVKD. The V gene end was trimmed by 5 bases and the J gene end by 3 bases; junction bases not matched to a gene: 1. In DNA, the CDR3 is TGTGCCATCAGTCGGACTAGCGGCTACAATGAGCAGTTCTTC. Translation: CAISRTSGYNEQFF.

This clonotype was seen a handful of times. The V and J genes are TRBV3-1 and TRBJ1-1, with D maybe TRBD1 (6 bases). Germline lookup yields CDR1 LGHDT and CDR2 YNNKEL (reference sequence). The CDR3 runs 17 residues. Deletions cut 2 bases from V and 1 base from J, with 17 bases between. In DNA form, the CDR3 reads TGTGCCAGCAGCCAAACTTACAGCCCGGACAGGAACACTGAAGCTTTCTTT. It yields the protein CASSQTYSPDRNTEAFF.